These T cell receptor beta chains were read from a single sample in a study of PD-1 blockade in mismatch repair-deficient tumors. Clones were sequenced by immunoSEQ multiplex PCR, and TCRdb holds only the in-frame ones, with some missing. Of some 120,000 clones listed, around 83% are singletons. Sequencing used peripheral blood, obtained 44 weeks after starting pembrolizumab. The receptors come from an adult with mismatch repair-deficient cancer. The conserved cysteine and the conserved F or W are not part of the CDR3 here. The listing skips clone size in some rows; elsewhere it reads once, few, many or a size class.

- TRBV9 ASSPRDREREQY
- TRBV19 ASRTTGTKNEKLF
- TRBV15 ATSRLVGSSYEQY
- TRBV5-1 ASSLEPGYYEQY
- TRBV18 ASSPVITEAF
- TRBV6-6 ASSTPTGNYNEQF
- TRBV13 ASSLTGDRGEAF
- TRBV9 ASSVSSSASTDTQY
- TRBV5-6 ASSDRDRGILGETQY
- TRBV4-2 ASSQDQPGWGTDTQY
few TRBV7-9 ASSTGTKYEQY